One sample yielded the 13 T cell receptor beta chains listed below, sequenced in a study of T cells after yellow fever vaccination. TCRdb itself ran the 5' RACE reads through MiXCR, one entry per CDR3 protein. The sample lists around 500,000 distinct CDR3 sequences, just over 20% seen once, with about 16% in the top ten. The sequences come from PBMCs, collected roughly 23 days after the first yellow fever vaccination. These TCRs come from a man younger than 35 who received the YFV17D yellow fever vaccine.

The chain carries TRBV4-3 and TRBJ2-7; 11 positions match TRBD2. J lost 2 bases, V lost 4 bases, and 4 bases had no gene match. CDR3 size: 15 residues. CDR1 is LGHNA and CDR2 is YSLEER in the germline V gene. CDR3 DNA sequence: TGCGCCAGCAGCCCCTCTAGCGGGGGGACCTACGAGCAGTACTTC. Its translation is CASSPSSGGTYEQYF.

The chain is built from TRBV6-1 and TRBJ1-5; weak D call: TRBD1 (6 bases). Germline V gives CDR1 MNHNS, CDR2 SASEGT. This CDR3 contains 13 residues. The V end was cut by 6 bases, the J end by 3 bases, with 9 bases between. The CDR3 sequence is CASRQGYNQPQHF. The CDR3 DNA follows: TGTGCCAGCAGGCAGGGGTACAATCAGCCCCAGCATTTT.

There are a few counts of this clonotype. V gene TRBV5-1 combines with J gene TRBJ2-6; D might be TRBD1 (6 bases). Between the trimmed V and J ends, which lost 3 bases and 2 bases, there was a span of 9 bases. The CDR3 spans 15 residues. CDR1 and CDR2 (germline): SGHRS, YFSETQ. The CDR3 DNA reads TGCGCCAGCAGCTCCCAGGGGACTGGGGCCAACGTCCTGACTTTC. It codes for CASSSQGTGANVLTF.

The V call is TRBV5-4, the J call TRBJ2-7; D is ambiguous. This CDR3 has 13 residues. Germline CDR1 SGHNT, CDR2 YYREEE (reference sequence). Trimming removed 4 bases at V and 2 bases at J, with 10 bases between. The CDR3 is CASSTDVPYEQYF. The CDR3 nucleotides are TGTGCCAGCAGCACCGACGTACCCTACGAGCAGTACTTC.

The CDR3 DNA reads as TGTGCCAGCAGCTTAGCCGGACTAGCGGGGGGGATCGCAGATACGCAGTATTTT. This codes for CASSLAGLAGGIADTQYF. V is TRBV7-2 and J is TRBJ2-3; 15 positions agree with TRBD2. The CDR3 runs 18 residues. CDR1 is SGHTA and CDR2 is FQGNSA in the germline V gene. After removal of 0 bases from V and 4 bases from J, the junction contained 5 bases not matched to a gene.

This clonotype was counted many times. Here the CDR3 DNA reads TGTGCCAGCAGCCCCCCGGGGGGCCGATCAGATACGCAGTATTTT. Its protein product is CASSPPGGRSDTQYF. This chain joins TRBV12-3 or TRBV12-4 and TRBJ2-3; TRBD2 is a possible D gene (7 bases). The CDR3 loop spans 15 amino acids. Trimming stripped 6 bases from V and 4 bases from J, with 17 bases between.

The chain links TRBV18 to TRBJ2-6; tentatively, D is TRBD1 (6 bases). The V end lost 0 bases, the J end lost 2 bases, and 8 bases lay between the germline ends. The CDR3 is 16 amino acids. The germline gives CDR1 KGHSH, CDR2 LQKENI. In nucleotides, the CDR3 is TGTGCCAGCTCACCACCAACAGGGACTGGGGCCAACGTCCTGACTTTC. Its protein is CASSPPTGTGANVLTF.

In its sample, this clonotype was seen a few times. The chain's CDR3 is CASSLPFQGARDEQFF. The CDR3, as DNA: TGTGCCAGCAGCCTTCCATTTCAGGGGGCTAGGGATGAGCAGTTCTTC. The genes are TRBV12-3 or TRBV12-4 and TRBJ2-1; TRBD1 aligns across 8 bases. This CDR3 spans 16 amino acids. Trimming removed 6 bases from V and 8 bases from J; junction bases left unmatched: 15.

The CDR3: CSASGGGNTQYF. As DNA, the CDR3 is TGCAGTGCTAGCGGGGGTGGTAATACGCAGTATTTT. The V gene is TRBV20-1, the J gene TRBJ2-3, with D tentatively TRBD2 (6 bases). Between the trimmed V and J ends, which lost 3 bases and 7 bases, there was a span of 11 bases. CDR1 DFQATT and CDR2 SNEGSKA come from the germline V gene (reference sequence). The CDR3 extends over 12 amino acids.

This clonotype has a handful of counts. This chain connects TRBV28 to TRBJ2-7, with TRBD1 identical over 8 bases. This CDR3 has 12 amino acids. CDR1 and CDR2 (germline): MDHEN, SYDVKM. The V gene end was trimmed by 7 bases and the J gene end by 4 bases; junction bases not matched to a gene: 3. The CDR3 here is CASKDRVYEQYF. For the CDR3, the DNA is TGTGCCAGCAAGGACAGGGTTTACGAGCAGTACTTC. Supplemented by reference TRBV28 and TRBJ2-7, the full variable domain reads DVKVTQSSRYLVKRTGEKVFLECVQDMDHENMFWYRQDPGLGLRLIYFSYDVKMKEKGDIPEGYSVSREKKERFSLILESASTNQTSMYLCASKDRVYEQYFGPGTRLTVT.

This clonotype was detected a few times. The chain employs TRBV7-2 and TRBJ2-7; 7 nucleotides line up with TRBD2. CDR3 length equals 13 residues. CDR1 is SGHTA and CDR2 is FQGNSA in the germline V gene. V gave up 1 base and J gave up 5 bases; unmatched junction bases: 2. CDR3 in amino acids: CASSLVGGDEQYF. CDR3 DNA: TGTGCCAGCAGCTTAGTGGGGGGGGACGAGCAGTACTTC.

This clonotype was counted only a few times. V is TRBV4-3 and J is TRBJ2-5, with D uncertain. The ends were cut back, 1 base at V and 7 bases at J, with 13 bases in the middle. Germline values: CDR1 LGHNA, CDR2 YSLEER. The CDR3 extends over 14 amino acids. CDR3 bases: TGCGCCAGCAGCCAAGTGGACGGGTTGGGGACCCAGTACTTC. This sequence encodes CASSQVDGLGTQYF.

Only a few counts were recorded for this clonotype. The V gene is TRBV6-5, the J gene TRBJ2-2; possibly TRBD2 for D (6 bases). V lost 2 bases, J lost 7 bases, and 8 bases lay in between. CDR1 and CDR2 from the germline V gene are MNHEY and SVGAGI. This CDR3 is 13 amino acids long. The CDR3 sequence: CASSYGEDGELFF. The CDR3 DNA is TGTGCCAGCAGTTACGGGGAGGACGGGGAGCTGTTTTTT.